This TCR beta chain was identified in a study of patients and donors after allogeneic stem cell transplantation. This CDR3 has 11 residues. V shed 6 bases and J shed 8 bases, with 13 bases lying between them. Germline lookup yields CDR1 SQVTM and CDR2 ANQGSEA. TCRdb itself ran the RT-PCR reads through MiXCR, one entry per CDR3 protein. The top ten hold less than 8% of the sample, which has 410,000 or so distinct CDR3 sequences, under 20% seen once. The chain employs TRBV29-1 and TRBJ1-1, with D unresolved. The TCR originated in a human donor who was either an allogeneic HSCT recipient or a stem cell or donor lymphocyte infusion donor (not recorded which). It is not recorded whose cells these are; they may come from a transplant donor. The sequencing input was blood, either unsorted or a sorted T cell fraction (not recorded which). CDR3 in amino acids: CSVMVGREAFF. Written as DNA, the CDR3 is TGCAGCGTGATGGTAGGCAGGGAAGCTTTCTTT.